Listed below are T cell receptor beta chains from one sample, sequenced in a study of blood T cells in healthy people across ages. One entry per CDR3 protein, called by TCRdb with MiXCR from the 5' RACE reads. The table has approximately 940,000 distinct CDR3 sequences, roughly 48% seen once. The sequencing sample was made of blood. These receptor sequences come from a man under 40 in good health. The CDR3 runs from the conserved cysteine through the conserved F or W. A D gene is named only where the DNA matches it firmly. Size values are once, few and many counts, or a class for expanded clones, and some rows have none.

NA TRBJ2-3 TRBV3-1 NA CASSQEYLPDTQYF TGTGCCAGCAGCCAAGAGTATCTCCCAGATACGCAGTATTTT
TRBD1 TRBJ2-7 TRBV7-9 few CASSLGSGGHEQYF TGTGCCAGCAGCTTAGGTTCAGGGGGCCACGAGCAGTACTTC
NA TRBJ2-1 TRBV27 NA CASNLNRDYNEQFF TGTGCCAGCAACCTAAACAGGGACTACAATGAGCAGTTCTTC
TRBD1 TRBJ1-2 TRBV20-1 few CSAPAEDRGRRGYTF TGCAGTGCTCCTGCCGAAGACAGGGGTCGACGTGGCTACACCTTC
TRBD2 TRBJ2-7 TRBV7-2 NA CASSFGTSGPYNEQYF TGTGCCAGCAGCTTTGGAACTAGCGGGCCGTACAATGAGCAGTACTTC
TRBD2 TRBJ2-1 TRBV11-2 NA CASSLAPGGLRNEQFF TGTGCCAGCAGCTTAGCCCCGGGGGGGCTGAGGAATGAGCAGTTCTTC
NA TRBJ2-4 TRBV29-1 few CSVGTASLRIQYF TGCAGCGTGGGGACGGCATCCCTCCGGATTCAGTACTTC
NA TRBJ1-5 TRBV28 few CASSSYFGGANDQPQHF TGTGCCAGCAGTTCTTACTTCGGCGGAGCAAACGATCAGCCCCAGCATTTT
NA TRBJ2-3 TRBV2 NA CASNSEGIITDTQYF TGTGCCAGCAACAGTGAGGGCATAATCACAGATACGCAGTATTTT
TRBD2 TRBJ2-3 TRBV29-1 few CSVEVYAGGTDTQYF TGCAGCGTTGAAGTCTACGCGGGGGGCACAGATACGCAGTATTTT
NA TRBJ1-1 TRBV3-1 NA CASSPLQGTEAFF TGTGCCAGCAGCCCCTTACAGGGCACTGAAGCTTTCTTT
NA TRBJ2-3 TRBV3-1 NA CASSQDLMVTRGTQYF TGTGCCAGCAGCCAAGATTTAATGGTAACTCGGGGTACGCAGTATTTT
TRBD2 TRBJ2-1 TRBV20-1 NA CSARGGRGNEQFF TGCAGTGCTAGGGGCGGGAGGGGGAATGAGCAGTTCTTC
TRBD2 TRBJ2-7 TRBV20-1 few CSASRTSGGYEQYF TGCAGTGCTAGCAGGACTAGCGGGGGTTACGAGCAGTACTTC
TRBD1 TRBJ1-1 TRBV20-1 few CSARGDREMNTEAFF TGCAGTGCTAGAGGGGACAGGGAGATGAACACTGAAGCTTTCTTT
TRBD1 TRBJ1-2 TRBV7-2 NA CASTLKGQPYGYTF TGTGCCAGCACCTTGAAGGGACAGCCCTATGGCTACACCTTC
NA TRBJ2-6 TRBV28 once CASSFGTTGANVLTF TGTGCCAGCAGTTTCGGGACAACTGGGGCCAACGTCCTGACTTTC
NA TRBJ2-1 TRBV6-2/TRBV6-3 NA CASSYRGPREQFF TGTGCCAGCAGTTACAGGGGCCCCCGGGAGCAGTTCTTC
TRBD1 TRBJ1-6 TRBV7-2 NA CASGKTGNNSPLHF TGTGCCAGCGGTAAGACAGGGAATAATTCACCCCTCCACTTT
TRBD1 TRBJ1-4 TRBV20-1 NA CSAFNWTGHSTNEKLFF TGCAGTGCCTTTAACTGGACAGGCCATTCAACTAATGAAAAACTGTTTTTT
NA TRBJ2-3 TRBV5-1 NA CASTNGPKLCSDTQYF TGCGCCAGCACCAACGGACCCAAACTTTGTTCAGATACGCAGTATTTT
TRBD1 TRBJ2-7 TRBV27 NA CASSLSAGGSLYEQYF TGTGCCAGCAGTTTATCGGCAGGGGGATCCCTGTACGAGCAGTACTTC
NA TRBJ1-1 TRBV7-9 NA CASGWGTTNTEAFF TGTGCCAGCGGATGGGGCACAACGAACACTGAAGCTTTCTTT
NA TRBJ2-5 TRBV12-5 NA CAKKRAGQETQYF TGTGCTAAGAAACGGGCGGGACAAGAGACCCAGTACTTC
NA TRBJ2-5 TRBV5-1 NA CASSLAGDTGGEQYF TGCGCCAGCAGCTTGGCCGGCGACACTGGTGGGGAGCAGTACTTC
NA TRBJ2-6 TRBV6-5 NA CASSYSIGGSGANVLTF TGTGCCAGCAGTTACTCGATAGGGGGTTCTGGGGCCAACGTCCTGACTTTC
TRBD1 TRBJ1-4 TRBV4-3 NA CASSQKGGDEKLFF TGCGCCAGCAGCCAAAAAGGGGGCGATGAAAAACTGTTTTTT
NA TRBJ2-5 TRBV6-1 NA CASSEVGPGTQYF TGTGCCAGCAGTGAAGTGGGGCCCGGGACCCAGTACTTC
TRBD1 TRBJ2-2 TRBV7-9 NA CASSRGQQFTGELFF TGTGCCAGCTCCCGGGGACAGCAATTCACCGGGGAGCTGTTTTTT
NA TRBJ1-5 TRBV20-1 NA CSARVAGNSNQPQHF TGCAGTGCTAGAGTAGCCGGTAATAGCAATCAGCCCCAGCATTTT
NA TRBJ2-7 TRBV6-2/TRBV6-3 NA CASSYRGTTLPYEQYF TGTGCCAGCAGTTATAGGGGGACTACACTGCCCTACGAGCAGTACTTC
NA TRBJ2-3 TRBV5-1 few CASRQNQNIGPDTQYF TGCGCCAGCAGACAAAACCAGAATATCGGTCCAGATACGCAGTATTTT